The present TCR beta chain was sequenced within a study of cytomegalovirus exposure and HLA in healthy donors. Overall study results and limits: Researchers counted around 180 TCR beta chains as cytomegalovirus-associated. A later look showed TCR association rates differing by HLA locus, highest for DRB1 and lowest for HLA-C.

Amplification used 60 Vbeta primers and 13 Jbeta primers. Clones were sequenced by immunoSEQ multiplex PCR, and TCRdb holds only the in-frame ones, with some missing. The sample has around 100,000 clones; 79% are singletons. The CDR3 has 13 amino acids. Germline values: CDR1 LNHNV, CDR2 YYDKDF (reference sequence). Trimming removed 5 bases from V and 1 base from J, with 8 bases in between. This clone was recorded once. Its antigen is as yet unknown. The source of this sequence is a middle-aged woman in good health and CMV-seronegative. This chain joins TRBV15 and TRBJ1-1, with D perhaps TRBD1 (5 bases). Source material: PBMCs. CDR3 residues: CATSLRGNTEAFF. Written as DNA, the CDR3 is TGTGCCACCAGCCTTAGGGGGAACACTGAAGCTTTCTTT.